This passage covers 8 T cell receptor beta chains from one sample sequenced in a study of T cell clonotyping in hematopoietic cell transplantation. The time point denotes: recipient sample about 28 days before transplant, after cytoreduction. The data were produced by immunoSEQ multiplex PCR, yet TCRdb's version contains in-frame clones alone and is incomplete. Altogether 65,000 to 80,000 clones are present, around 96% being singletons, with the ten largest covering 1.5% to 2%. The source material was peripheral blood mononuclear cells, sampled before stem cell transplant. Source of these receptors: a woman between 45 and 65 years old with acute myeloid leukemia. Some clones in this sample may be carry-over from other donors' samples.

The chain employs TRBV2 and TRBJ1-5; D may be TRBD1 (6 bases). Germline V gene sequence: CDR1 SNHLY, CDR2 FYNNEI. The CDR3 extends over 14 amino acids. V lost 3 bases and J 7 bases, leaving 13 bases between the germline ends. This CDR3 reads CASSEGGRAQPQHF. The CDR3 region has the DNA TGTGCCAGCAGTGAGGGGGGGCGCGCGCAGCCCCAGCATTTT. The variable domain in full, completed from reference TRBV2 and TRBJ1-5, reads EPEVTQTPSHQVTQMGQEVILRCVPISNHLYFYWYRQILGQKVEFLVSFYNNEISEKSEIFDDQFSVERPDGSNFTLKIRSTKLEDSAMYFCASSEGGRAQPQHFGDGTRLSIL.

V is TRBV5-1 and J is TRBJ2-7; perhaps D is TRBD1 or TRBD2 (5 bases each). Germline-derived CDR1 and CDR2 are SGHRS and YFSETQ. V gave up 4 bases and J gave up 3 bases, with 11 bases separating them. CDR3 length: 13 amino acids. The CDR3 nucleotides are TGCGCCAGCAGCGTGCAGGGAGACTACGAGCAGTACTTC. It translates to CASSVQGDYEQYF.

The chain uses TRBV7-2 and TRBJ1-6, with TRBD1 identical over 9 bases. With 8 bases clipped from V and 9 bases from J, the junction kept 8 bases outside the gene matches. This CDR3 is built from 14 residues. The germline CDR1 and CDR2 sequences are SGHTA and FQGNSA. CDR3 region: CASGSDRGASPLHF. The DNA of the CDR3 is TGTGCCAGCGGGTCGGACAGGGGAGCTTCACCCCTCCACTTT.

This sequence joins TRBV28 and TRBJ2-1; no reliable D call. The CDR3 totals 13 residues. V lost 4 bases and J 4 bases, leaving 8 bases between the germline ends. Germline V lookup: CDR1 MDHEN, CDR2 SYDVKM. CDR3 DNA: TGTGCCAGCAGTTCGGGTCTATACAATGAGCAGTTCTTC. Translating gives CASSSGLYNEQFF.

The J gene is TRBJ1-4, the V gene TRBV7-6, with 11 bases that match TRBD1. V shed 2 bases and J 7 bases; nucleotides not matched to a gene: 9. CDR3 length equals 17 residues. Germline lookup yields CDR1 SGHVS and CDR2 FNYEAQ. CDR3 amino acids: CASSLMTGTGGGEKLFF. CDR3 DNA sequence: TGTGCCAGCAGCTTAATGACCGGGACAGGGGGAGGTGAAAAACTGTTTTTT. Filled out from reference TRBV7-6 and TRBJ1-4, the complete variable domain reads GAGVSQSPRYKVTKRGQDVALRCDPISGHVSLYWYRQALGQGPEFLTYFNYEAQQDKSGLPNDRFSAERPEGSISTLTIQRTEQRDSAMYRCASSLMTGTGGGEKLFFGSGTQLSVL.

Written as DNA, the CDR3 is TGTGCCAGCAGCTTAGAAGCCAGGGTTGAAGCTTTCTTT. It is translated as CASSLEARVEAFF. The V call is TRBV11-2, the J call TRBJ1-1; possibly TRBD1 for D (5 bases). Looked up from germline, CDR1 is SGHAT and CDR2 is FQNNGV. Between the trimmed V and J ends, which lost 0 bases and 7 bases, there was a span of 9 bases. The CDR3 extends over 13 amino acids.

The gene calls are TRBV4-1 and TRBJ1-4, with 9 bases that match TRBD1. V dropped 0 bases and J dropped 10; count of bases not matched to a gene: 6. Germline CDR1 MGHRA, CDR2 YSYEKL. The CDR3 has 15 residues. The CDR3 DNA sequence: TGCGCCAGCAGCCAAGAACAGGGGGCGCCTGGAAAACTGTTTTTT. Protein product: CASSQEQGAPGKLFF.

The gene calls are TRBV6-4 and TRBJ1-4, with 9 positions matching TRBD1. The CDR3 has 14 amino acids. Looked up from germline, CDR1 is MRHNA and CDR2 is SNTAGT. With 2 bases clipped from V and 14 bases from J, the junction kept 9 bases outside the gene matches. The DNA for the CDR3 is TGTGCCAGCAGTGACCAAGGGACAGGGACGAAGCTGTTTTTT. This translates into CASSDQGTGTKLFF.